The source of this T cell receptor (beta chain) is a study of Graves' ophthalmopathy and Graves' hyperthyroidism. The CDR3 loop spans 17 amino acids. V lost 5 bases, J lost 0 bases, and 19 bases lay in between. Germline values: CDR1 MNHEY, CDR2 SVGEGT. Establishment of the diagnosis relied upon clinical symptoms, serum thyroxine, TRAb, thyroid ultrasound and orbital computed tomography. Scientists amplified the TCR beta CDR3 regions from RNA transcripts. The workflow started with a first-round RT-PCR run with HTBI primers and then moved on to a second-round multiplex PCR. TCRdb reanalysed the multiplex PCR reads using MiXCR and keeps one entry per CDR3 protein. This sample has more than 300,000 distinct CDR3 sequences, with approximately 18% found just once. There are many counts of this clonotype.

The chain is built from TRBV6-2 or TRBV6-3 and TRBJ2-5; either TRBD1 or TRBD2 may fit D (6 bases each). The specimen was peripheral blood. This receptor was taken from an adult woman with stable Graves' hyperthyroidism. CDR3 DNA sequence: TGTGCCAGCAGTACACCTATGGAGGGGGACTACCAAGAGACCCAGTACTTC. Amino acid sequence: CASSTPMEGDYQETQYF.